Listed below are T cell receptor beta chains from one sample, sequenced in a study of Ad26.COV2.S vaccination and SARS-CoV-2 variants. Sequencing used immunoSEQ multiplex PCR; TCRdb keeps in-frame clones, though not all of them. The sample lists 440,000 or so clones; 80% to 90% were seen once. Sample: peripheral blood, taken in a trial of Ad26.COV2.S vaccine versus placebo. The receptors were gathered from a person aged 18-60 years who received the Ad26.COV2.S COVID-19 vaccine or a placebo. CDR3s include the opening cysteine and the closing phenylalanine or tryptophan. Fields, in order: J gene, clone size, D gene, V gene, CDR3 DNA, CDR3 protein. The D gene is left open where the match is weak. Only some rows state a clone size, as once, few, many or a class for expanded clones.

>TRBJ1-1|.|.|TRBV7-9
TGTGCCAGCAGCTTATATGGCGGGGCAGGGTTCGACACTGAAGCTTTCTTT
CASSLYGGAGFDTEAFF
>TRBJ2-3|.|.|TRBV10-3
TGTGCCACCAACCAGGATTCAGATACGCAGTATTTT
CATNQDSDTQYF
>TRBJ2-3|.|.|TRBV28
TGTGCCAGCAGTCAAGTTAGCGGCACAGATACGCAGTATTTT
CASSQVSGTDTQYF
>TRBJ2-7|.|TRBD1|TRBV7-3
TGTGCCAGCAGCTTACGCGGACAGGGGAACGAGCAGTACTTC
CASSLRGQGNEQYF
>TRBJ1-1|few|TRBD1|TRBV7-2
TGTGCCAGCAGCCCCGGGACAGGGGGAAGGACTGAAGCTTTCTTT
CASSPGTGGRTEAFF
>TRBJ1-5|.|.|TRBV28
TGTGCCAGCAGTTTCGGGCCGGAGAGCAATCAGCCCCAGCATTTT
CASSFGPESNQPQHF
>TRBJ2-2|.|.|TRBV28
TGTGCCACCAGGCTGGGTTATTCCGGGGAGCTGTTTTTT
CATRLGYSGELFF
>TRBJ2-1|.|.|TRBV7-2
TGTGCCAGCAGCCCCCGGTTGACAGGGACTTACAATGAGCAGTTCTTC
CASSPRLTGTYNEQFF
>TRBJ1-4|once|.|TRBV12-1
TGTGCCAGCAGCCACTGGCCCGCGGAATCAAGATTGGCTAATGAAAAACTGTTTTTT
CASSHWPAESRLANEKLFF
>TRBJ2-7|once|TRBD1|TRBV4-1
TGCGCCAGCAGCCAAGATCCATTCCGACAGGGACCCTACGAGCAGTACTTC
CASSQDPFRQGPYEQYF
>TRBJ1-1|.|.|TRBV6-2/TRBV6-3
TGTGCCAGCAGTTACACACTTGGGACGCAGGTCCCGAAAGCTTTCTTT
CASSYTLGTQVPKAFF
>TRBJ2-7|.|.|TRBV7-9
TGTGCCAGCAGCACGAACCGGGCACCTCTCGAGCAGTACTTC
CASSTNRAPLEQYF
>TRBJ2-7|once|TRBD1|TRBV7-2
TGTGCCAGCAGCTTAGCGGGACAGGGTGAAGAGCAGTACTTC
CASSLAGQGEEQYF
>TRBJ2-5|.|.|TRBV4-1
TGCGCCAGCAGTCTCTTGGGAGAAGAGACCCAGTACTTC
CASSLLGEETQYF
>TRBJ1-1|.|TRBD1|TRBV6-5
TGTGCCAGCAGTTACTCAGGGACAGGGTTGAACACTGAAGCTTTCTTT
CASSYSGTGLNTEAFF
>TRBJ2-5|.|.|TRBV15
TGTGCCACCAGCAGAGATTGGGGGGAGACCCAGTACTTC
CATSRDWGETQYF
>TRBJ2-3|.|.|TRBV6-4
TGTGCCAGCAGTGTTCAGCCCACAGATACGCAGTATTTT
CASSVQPTDTQYF
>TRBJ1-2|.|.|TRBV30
TGTGCCTGGAGTTCTGGGGTCCGCTATGGCTACACCTTC
CAWSSGVRYGYTF
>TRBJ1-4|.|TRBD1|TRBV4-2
TGTGCCAGCAGCCATAGAGACAGGGGGAAAGGAAAACTGTTTTTT
CASSHRDRGKGKLFF
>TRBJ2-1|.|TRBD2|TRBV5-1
TGCGCCAGCAGCTTGGCGGGAGGGCCCAATGAGCAGTTCTTC
CASSLAGGPNEQFF
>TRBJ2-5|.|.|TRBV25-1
TGTGCCAGCAGTGAATATACGGGGCAGGGAATTGGGGAGACCCAGTACTTC
CASSEYTGQGIGETQYF
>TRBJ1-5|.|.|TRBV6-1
TGTGCCAGCAGTGAATCCTTGGGGGGTCAGCCCCAGCATTTT
CASSESLGGQPQHF
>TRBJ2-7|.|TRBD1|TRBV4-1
TGCGCCAGCAGCCAAGGTAGGACAGGGGGCCCCACGCAGTACTTC
CASSQGRTGGPTQYF
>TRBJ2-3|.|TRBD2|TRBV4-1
TGCGCCAGCAGCCCCGCCGTGGGATCAGCGGGAGGAGGGGATACGCAGTATTTT
CASSPAVGSAGGGDTQYF
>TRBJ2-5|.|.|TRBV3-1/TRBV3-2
TGTGCCAGCAGCCCATGGGGGACCAGCGGGGAGACCCAGTACTTC
CASSPWGTSGETQYF
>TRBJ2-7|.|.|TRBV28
TGTGCCAGCAGTTTAGACGAAGTATCCGAGCAGTACTTC
CASSLDEVSEQYF
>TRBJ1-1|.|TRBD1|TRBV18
TGTGCCAGCTGGACCAGGGGACAGGGCGCTGCTTTCTTT
CASWTRGQGAAFF
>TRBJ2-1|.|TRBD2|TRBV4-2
TGTGCCAGCAGCCGGCTGAATCGGGCTAGCGGGGTTTACAATGAGCAGTTCTTC
CASSRLNRASGVYNEQFF
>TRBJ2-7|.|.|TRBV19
TGTGCCAGTAGTATCAGAAAAGAATCCTACGAGCAGTACTTC
CASSIRKESYEQYF
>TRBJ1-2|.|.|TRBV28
TGTGCCAGCAGTGGACAACCCATCCCCTATGGCTACACCTTC
CASSGQPIPYGYTF
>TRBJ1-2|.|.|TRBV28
TGTGCCAGCAGTTTGCGTGGTTATGGCTACACCTTC
CASSLRGYGYTF
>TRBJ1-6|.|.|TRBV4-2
TGTGCCAGCAGCCAAGATTACAGAAGCTCCTATAATTCACCCCTCCACTTT
CASSQDYRSSYNSPLHF
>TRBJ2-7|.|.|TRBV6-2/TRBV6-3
TGTGCCAGCAGTTACGTGGGACCAACCTACGAGCAGTACTTC
CASSYVGPTYEQYF
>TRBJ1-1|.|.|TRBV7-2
TGTGCCAGCAGCTTTGGGCCAGCTAATATGAACACTGAAGCTTTCTTT
CASSFGPANMNTEAFF
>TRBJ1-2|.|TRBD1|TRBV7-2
TGTGCCAGCGGTGAGGGGGCGCGGGGCTACACCTTC
CASGEGARGYTF
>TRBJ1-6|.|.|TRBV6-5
TGTGCCAGCAGTTACCTGGGGGGGAATTCACCCCTCCACTTT
CASSYLGGNSPLHF
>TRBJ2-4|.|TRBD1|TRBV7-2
TGTGCCAGCAGCACTAGACAGGGGGTCGGAACCAAAAACATTCAGTACTTC
CASSTRQGVGTKNIQYF
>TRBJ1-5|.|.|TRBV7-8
TGTGCCAGCAGCTTAAACTTTTTTTGGGAATCTCAGCCCCAGCATTTT
CASSLNFFWESQPQHF
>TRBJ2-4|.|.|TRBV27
TGTGCCAGCAGTTTAGGTGCTTTCCTGGCCAAAAACATTCAGTACTTC
CASSLGAFLAKNIQYF
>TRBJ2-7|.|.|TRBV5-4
TGTGCCAGCAGCCGATGGACGACCGCCTACGAGCAGTACTTC
CASSRWTTAYEQYF
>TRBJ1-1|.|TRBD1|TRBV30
TGTGCCTGGAACCGACAGGGTCCCACTGAAGCTTTCTTT
CAWNRQGPTEAFF
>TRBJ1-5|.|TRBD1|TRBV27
TGTGCCAGCAGTTTCCGGCCGACGGACAGGTTCGGGCAGCCCCAGCATTTT
CASSFRPTDRFGQPQHF
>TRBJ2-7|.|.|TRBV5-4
TGTGCCAGCAGCTTGGACTCTGTGTACTCCCGGTTC
CASSLDSVYSRF
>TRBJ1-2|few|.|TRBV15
TGTGCCACCAGCGGAGGGGGACTAGGAATCTATGGCTACACCTTC
CATSGGGLGIYGYTF
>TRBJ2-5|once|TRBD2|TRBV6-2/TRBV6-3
TGTGCCAGCAGTTACTGGGAGGGTCGAGAGACCCAGTACTTC
CASSYWEGRETQYF
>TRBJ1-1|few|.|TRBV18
TGTGCCAGCTCACCGCCGGGACACATGAACACTGAAGCTTTCTTT
CASSPPGHMNTEAFF
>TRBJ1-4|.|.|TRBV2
TGTGCCAGCAGGGGGGCAACTGAAAAACTGTTTTTT
CASRGATEKLFF
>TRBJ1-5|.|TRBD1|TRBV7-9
TGTGCCAGCAGCTTAGGACAGGGCCGCGAGCCCCAGCATTTT
CASSLGQGREPQHF
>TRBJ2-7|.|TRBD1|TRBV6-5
TGTGCCAGCAGACGAGAGACAGGGACGGTTGGCGAGCAGTACTTC
CASRRETGTVGEQYF
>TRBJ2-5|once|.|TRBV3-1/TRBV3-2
TGTGCCAGCAGCCAAAGCCACATGAAAACACAAGAGACCCAGTACTTC
CASSQSHMKTQETQYF
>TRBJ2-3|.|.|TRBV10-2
TGCGCCAGCAGTGAGAGGCTAGCTCCAGATACGCAGTATTTT
CASSERLAPDTQYF
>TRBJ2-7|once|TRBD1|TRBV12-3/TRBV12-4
TGTGCCAGCGGGGACAGGGGAAACTACGAGCAGTACTTC
CASGDRGNYEQYF
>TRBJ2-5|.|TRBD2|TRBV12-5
TGTGCTAGTGGTTTGGTACTGACTAGCGGAAAGCAAGAGACCCAGTACTTC
CASGLVLTSGKQETQYF